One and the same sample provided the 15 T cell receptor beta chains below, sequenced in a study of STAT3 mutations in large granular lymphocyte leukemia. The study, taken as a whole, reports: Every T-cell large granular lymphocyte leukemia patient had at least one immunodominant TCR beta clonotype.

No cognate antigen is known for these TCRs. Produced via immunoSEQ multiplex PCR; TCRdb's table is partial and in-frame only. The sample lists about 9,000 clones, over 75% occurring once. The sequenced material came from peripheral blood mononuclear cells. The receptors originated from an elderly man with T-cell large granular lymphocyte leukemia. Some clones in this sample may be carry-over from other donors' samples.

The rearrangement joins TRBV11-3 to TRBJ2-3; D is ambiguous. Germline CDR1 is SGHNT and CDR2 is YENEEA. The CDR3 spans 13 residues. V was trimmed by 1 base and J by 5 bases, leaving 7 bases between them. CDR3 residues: CASSLGPQDTQYF. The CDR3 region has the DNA TGTGCCAGCAGCTTAGGACCACAAGATACGCAGTATTTT. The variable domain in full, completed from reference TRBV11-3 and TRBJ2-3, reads EAGVVQSPRYKIIEKKQPVAFWCNPISGHNTLYWYLQNLGQGPELLIRYENEEAVDDSQLPKDRFSAERLKGVDSTLKIQPAELGDSAVYLCASSLGPQDTQYFGPGTRLTVL.

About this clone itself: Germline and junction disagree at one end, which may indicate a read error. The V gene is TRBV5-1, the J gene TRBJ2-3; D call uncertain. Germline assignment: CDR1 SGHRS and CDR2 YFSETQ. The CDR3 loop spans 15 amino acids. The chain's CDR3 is CASSLDGVSKDTQYF. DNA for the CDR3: TGCGCCAGCAGCTTGGACGGTGTTAGCAAAGATACGCAGTATTTT.

The DNA of the CDR3 is TGTGCCAGCTCGCCCGGACTAGCGGGACTCTCTAGCTCCTACGAGCAGTACTTC. Translation gives CASSPGLAGLSSSYEQYF. V and J are TRBV18 and TRBJ2-7; 12 bases agree with TRBD2. Looked up from germline, CDR1 is KGHSH and CDR2 is LQKENI. The CDR3 consists of 18 residues. Trimming cost V 6 bases and J 0 bases; bases outside gene matches: 12.

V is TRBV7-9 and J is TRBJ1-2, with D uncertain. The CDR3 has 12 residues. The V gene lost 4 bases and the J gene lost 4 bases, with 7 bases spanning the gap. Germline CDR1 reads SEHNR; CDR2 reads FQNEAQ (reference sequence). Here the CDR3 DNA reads TGTGCCAGCAGCTCCTCATTCTATGGCTACACCTTC. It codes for CASSSSFYGYTF.

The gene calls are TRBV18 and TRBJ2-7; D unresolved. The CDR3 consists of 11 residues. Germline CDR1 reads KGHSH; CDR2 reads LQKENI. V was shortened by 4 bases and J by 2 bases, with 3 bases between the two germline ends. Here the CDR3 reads CASSQTYEQYF. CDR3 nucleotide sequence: TGTGCCAGCTCACAGACCTACGAGCAGTACTTC. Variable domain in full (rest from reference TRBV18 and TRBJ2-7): NAGVMQNPRHLVRRRGQEARLRCSPMKGHSHVYWYRQLPEEGLKFMVYLQKENIIDESGMPKERFSAEFPKEGPSILRIQQVVRGDSAAYFCASSQTYEQYFGPGTRLTVT.

CDR3 protein: CASSLSEGLQETQYF. The CDR3 DNA reads TGTGCCAGCAGCTTAAGTGAGGGTCTACAAGAGACCCAGTACTTC. This sequence joins TRBV7-9 and TRBJ2-5; perhaps TRBD2 as D (5 bases). The CDR3 loop spans 15 amino acids. Germline CDR1 reads SEHNR; CDR2 reads FQNEAQ (reference sequence). Trimming shortened V by 2 bases and J by 2 bases, and 12 bases separated the two germline ends.

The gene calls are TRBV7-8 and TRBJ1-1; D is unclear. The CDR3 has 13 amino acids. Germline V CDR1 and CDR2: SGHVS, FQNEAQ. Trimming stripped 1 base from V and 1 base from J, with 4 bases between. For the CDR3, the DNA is TGTGCCAGCAGCTTAGAAGGGAACACTGAAGCTTTCTTT. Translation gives CASSLEGNTEAFF.

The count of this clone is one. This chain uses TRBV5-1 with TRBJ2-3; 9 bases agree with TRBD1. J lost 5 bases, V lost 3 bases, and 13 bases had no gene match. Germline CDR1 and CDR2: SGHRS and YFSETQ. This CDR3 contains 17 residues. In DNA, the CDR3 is TGCGCCAGCAGCTCCTGGGGTGGGAGACAGGGGGAAGATACGCAGTATTTT. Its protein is CASSSWGGRQGEDTQYF.

The CDR3 DNA follows: TGTGCCTGGAGTTCTAGCGGGCGGGGGGATACGCAGTATTTT. Amino acids: CAWSSSGRGDTQYF. The chain uses TRBV30 and TRBJ2-3; 8 bases are a match to TRBD2. CDR3 length: 14 amino acids. The V segment lost 2 bases and the J segment 6 bases; nucleotides outside the gene matches: 7. CDR1 is GTSNPN, CDR2 SVGIG, per germline (reference sequence).

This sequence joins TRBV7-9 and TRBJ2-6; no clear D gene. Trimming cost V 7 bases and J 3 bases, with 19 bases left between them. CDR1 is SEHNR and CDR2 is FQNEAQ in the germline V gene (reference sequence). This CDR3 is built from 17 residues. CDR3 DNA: TGTGCCAGCACCTTCGAGAGAGGTGGGATTGGGGCCAACGTCCTGACTTTC. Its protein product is CASTFERGGIGANVLTF.

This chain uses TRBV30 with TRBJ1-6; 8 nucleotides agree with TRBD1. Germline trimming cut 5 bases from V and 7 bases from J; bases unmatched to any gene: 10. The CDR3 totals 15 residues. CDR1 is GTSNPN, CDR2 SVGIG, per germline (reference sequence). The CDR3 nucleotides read TGTGCCTGGGTTCACACCAGGGGGCCCAATTCACCCCTCCACTTT. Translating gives CAWVHTRGPNSPLHF.

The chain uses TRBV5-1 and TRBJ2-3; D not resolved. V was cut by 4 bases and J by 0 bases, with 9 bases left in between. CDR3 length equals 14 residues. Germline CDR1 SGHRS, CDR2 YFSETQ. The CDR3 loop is CASSQTTSTDTQYF. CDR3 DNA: TGCGCCAGCAGCCAAACTACTAGCACAGATACGCAGTATTTT.

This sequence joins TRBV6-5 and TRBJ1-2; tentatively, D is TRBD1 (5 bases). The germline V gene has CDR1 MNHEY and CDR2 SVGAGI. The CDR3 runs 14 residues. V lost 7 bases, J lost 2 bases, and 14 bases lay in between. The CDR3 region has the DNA TGTGCCAGCAACAACAGGAGGAGAAACTATGGCTACACCTTC. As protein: CASNNRRRNYGYTF.

The CDR3 DNA sequence: TGTGCCAGCAGCCCCCTTTCACAAGGATACCAGTACTTC. It is translated as CASSPLSQGYQYF. The genes are TRBV6-6 and TRBJ2-4; no clear D gene. The CDR3 is made up of 13 amino acids. Per the germline V gene, CDR1 is MNHNY and CDR2 is SVGAGI (reference sequence). The ends were cut back, 6 bases at V and 13 bases at J, with 19 bases in the middle.

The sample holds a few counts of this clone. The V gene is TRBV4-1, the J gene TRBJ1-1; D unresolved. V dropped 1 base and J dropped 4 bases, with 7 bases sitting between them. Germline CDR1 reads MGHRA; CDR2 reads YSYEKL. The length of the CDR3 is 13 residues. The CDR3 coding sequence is TGCGCCAGCAGCCAAGTGACGGGCACTGAAGCTTTCTTT. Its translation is CASSQVTGTEAFF.